This T cell receptor (beta chain) stems from a study of T cell repertoires in cytomegalovirus infection. The CDR3 is 13 residues long. Between the trimmed V and J ends, which lost 4 bases and 6 bases, there was a span of 11 bases. Germline CDR1 is SGHTA and CDR2 is FQGTGA. TCRdb reanalysed the reads using MiXCR and keeps one entry per CDR3 protein. The sample has roughly 240,000 distinct CDR3 sequences; 6.5% are singletons. Material for sequencing was PBMCs. This receptor was obtained from a human donor in good health (CMV status not recorded). Some clones in this sample may be carry-over from other donors' samples. The J gene is TRBJ2-3, the V gene TRBV7-3; D is uncertain. The CDR3: CASSSLGDDTQYF. The CDR3 nucleotides are TGTGCCAGCAGCTCTCTAGGAGACGATACGCAGTATTTT.